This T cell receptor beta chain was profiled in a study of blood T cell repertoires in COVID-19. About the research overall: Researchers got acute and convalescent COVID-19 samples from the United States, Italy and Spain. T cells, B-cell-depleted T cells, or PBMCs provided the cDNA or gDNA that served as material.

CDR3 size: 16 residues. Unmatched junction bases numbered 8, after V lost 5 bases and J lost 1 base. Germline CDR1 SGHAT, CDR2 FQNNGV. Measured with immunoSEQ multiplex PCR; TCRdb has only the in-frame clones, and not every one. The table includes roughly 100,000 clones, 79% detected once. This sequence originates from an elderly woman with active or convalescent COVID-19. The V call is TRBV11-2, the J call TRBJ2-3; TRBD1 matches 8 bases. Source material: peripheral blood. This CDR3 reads CASSRRQGRRTDTQYF. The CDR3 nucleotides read TGTGCCAGCAGCCGACGACAGGGGAGACGCACAGATACGCAGTATTTT.